Given below is one TCR beta chain in context. The entry originates in a study of T cell responses to AZD1222 COVID-19 vaccine. Germline CDR1 MNHEY, CDR2 SVGAGI. Trimming cost V 6 bases and J 3 bases; bases outside gene matches: 5. The CDR3 loop spans 15 amino acids. Generated by immunoSEQ multiplex PCR, the TCRdb table keeps only in-frame clones and is missing some. The sample shows around 120,000 clones, roughly 91% of them seen only once. This receptor was taken from an adult in good health. The chain has TRBV6-5 and TRBJ2-3; TRBD2 matches 11 bases. Specimen: peripheral blood, collected on day 0 of AZD1222 vaccination. CDR3 region: CASSRGLAVTDTQYF. The DNA of the CDR3 is TGTGCCAGCAGCCGGGGACTAGCGGTAACAGATACGCAGTATTTT.